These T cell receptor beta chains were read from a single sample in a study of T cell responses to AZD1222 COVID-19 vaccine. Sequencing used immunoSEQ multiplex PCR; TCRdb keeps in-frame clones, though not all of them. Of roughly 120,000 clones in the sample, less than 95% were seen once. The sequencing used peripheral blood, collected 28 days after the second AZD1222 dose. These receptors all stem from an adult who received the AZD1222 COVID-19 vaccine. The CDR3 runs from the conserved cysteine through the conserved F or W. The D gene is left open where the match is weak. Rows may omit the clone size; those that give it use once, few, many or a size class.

CASSSRQEGLAGYEQFF	TGTGCCAGCAGCTCTAGACAGGAGGGACTAGCGGGTTATGAGCAGTTCTTC	TRBJ2-1	TRBV7-9	TRBD2	once
CASSLEGNEQYF	TGCGCCAGCAGCTTGGAAGGGAACGAGCAGTACTTC	TRBJ2-7	TRBV5-1	.	.
CASSGDRQGSWRGYTF	TGTGCCAGCAGTGGGGACAGACAGGGGAGTTGGCGTGGCTACACCTTC	TRBJ1-2	TRBV6-1	TRBD1	.
CASGEERQIHQPQHF	TGTGCCAGCGGGGAGGAGAGGCAGATCCATCAGCCCCAGCATTTT	TRBJ1-5	TRBV2	.	.
CASSRTARNTEAFF	TGTGCCAGCAGCCGGACAGCTCGAAACACTGAAGCTTTCTTT	TRBJ1-1	TRBV3-1/TRBV3-2	.	once
CASSLAGQGATEAFF	TGCGCCAGCAGCTTGGCGGGACAGGGGGCAACTGAAGCTTTCTTT	TRBJ1-1	TRBV5-1	TRBD1	.
CASSSQGQAVNGYTF	TGTGCCAGCAGCTCACAGGGTCAGGCCGTGAATGGCTACACCTTC	TRBJ1-2	TRBV7-6	.	.
CASSSTGGGQPQHF	TGTGCCAGTAGTTCTACAGGGGGCGGGCAGCCCCAGCATTTT	TRBJ1-5	TRBV19	TRBD1	.
CASSQLAGGLYNEQFF	TGTGCCAGCAGCCAACTAGCGGGGGGGTTGTACAATGAGCAGTTCTTC	TRBJ2-1	TRBV7-6	TRBD2	.
CASSLTGFKTDTQYF	TGTGCCAGCAGCTTAACGGGATTCAAGACAGATACGCAGTATTTT	TRBJ2-3	TRBV7-2	.	.
CASSVGRTLTF	TGTGCCAGCAGCGTGGGACGGACTTTAACCTTC	TRBJ1-2	TRBV9	.	.
CATSRDSATFPAYEQYF	TGTGCCACCAGCAGAGATTCGGCGACCTTCCCTGCCTACGAGCAGTACTTC	TRBJ2-7	TRBV15	.	.
CASSSGTSKFDEQYF	TGTGCCAGCAGCTCGGGGACTAGTAAATTTGACGAGCAGTACTTC	TRBJ2-7	TRBV7-8	TRBD2	.
CASSYGQTSFLYGYTF	TGTGCCAGCAGCTATGGACAGACGTCCTTCTTGTATGGCTACACCTTC	TRBJ1-2	TRBV5-6	.	.
CASSPTDGTNTGELFF	TGTGCCAGCTCACCAACGGACGGGACGAACACCGGGGAGCTGTTTTTT	TRBJ2-2	TRBV18	.	once
CASRLHGETQYF	TGTGCCAGCCGCCTCCACGGTGAGACCCAGTACTTC	TRBJ2-5	TRBV5-8	.	.
CASGPGELFF	TGTGCCAGCGGTCCCGGGGAGCTGTTTTTT	TRBJ2-2	TRBV19	.	.
CASSLQGAQKLFF	TGCGCCAGCAGCTTACAGGGGGCGCAGAAACTGTTTTTT	TRBJ1-4	TRBV5-1	TRBD1	.
CASSWGLGYEQYF	TGTGCCAGCAGTTGGGGACTAGGCTACGAGCAGTACTTC	TRBJ2-7	TRBV6-5	TRBD2	.
CASSQREGYNEQFF	TGTGCCAGCAGCCAGCGGGAGGGATACAATGAGCAGTTCTTC	TRBJ2-1	TRBV7-8	TRBD2	.